This T cell receptor (beta chain) was found in a study of blood T cells in healthy people across ages. For the second PCR, which ran for about 6 to 12 cycles, a sample-barcoded 5' primer and a J-beta primer mix were used. TCRdb re-derived calls from the 5' RACE reads in MiXCR, one entry per CDR3 protein. The table records 700,000 or so distinct CDR3 sequences, roughly two fifths of them present only once. Between the trimmed V and J ends, which lost 5 bases and 3 bases, there was a span of 8 bases. This CDR3 region has 13 residues. The chain links TRBV6-7 to TRBJ1-5; D not certain. TRBV6-7 is an ORF, with its function uncertain. Source material: blood. The sequence came from an elderly man in good health. In DNA form, the CDR3 reads TGTGCCAGCAGTGGGCAGCCCAATCAGCCCCAGCATTTT. This encodes CASSGQPNQPQHF.